The 9 T cell receptor beta chains below were found in one sample sequenced in a study of pediatric ulcerative colitis (dated by TCRdb to between 2018 and 2021). One to two pinch biopsies were taken from the rectum for research during colonoscopy. To prepare the library, the immunoSEQ multiplex PCR assay was applied. The table was pulled from immuneACCESS by TCRdb, which kept in-frame rearrangements only. Such tables lose some clones; where checked, under half of the loss comes from unresolved V genes, and the rest has no known cause. In this sample the table shows 15,000 to 20,000 clones, about three quarters of which occur a single time. Of the sample, about 3.5% is held by the ten largest clones. The source material was gut tissue. Every receptor here comes from a girl between 10 and 17 years old with moderate ulcerative colitis.

The chain joins TRBV5-1 to TRBJ2-1, with 7 positions matching TRBD2. The length of the CDR3 is 15 residues. Trimming cost V 6 bases and J 2 bases; bases outside gene matches: 8. Germline V gene lookup returns CDR1 SGHRS and CDR2 YFSETQ. In nucleotides, the CDR3 is TGCGCCAGCAACGCGGGGGAGGGACCCTACAATGAGCAGTTCTTC. Residues: CASNAGEGPYNEQFF.

The V and J genes are TRBV30 and TRBJ2-1, with TRBD2 as a possible D gene (5 bases). Trimming pared 0 bases from V and 1 base from J, leaving 13 bases between. The CDR3 covers 16 residues. In germline, CDR1 is GTSNPN, CDR2 SVGIG (reference sequence). CDR3 bases: TGTGCCTGGAGTGTACGGAGAGGGAAATCCTACAATGAGCAGTTCTTC. This sequence encodes CAWSVRRGKSYNEQFF.

V and J are TRBV9 and TRBJ2-2, with TRBD2 identical over 10 bases. The CDR3 covers 18 residues. The V and J ends lost 0 bases and 5 bases, in that order; junction bases with no gene match: 10. Germline assignment: CDR1 SGDLS and CDR2 YYNGEE. CDR3 sequence: CASSVGFSGRIWTGELFF. CDR3 DNA: TGTGCCAGCAGCGTAGGATTTAGCGGGAGGATCTGGACCGGGGAGCTGTTTTTT.

The chain employs TRBV9 and TRBJ1-1; no reliable D call. V lost 3 bases and J 6 bases, leaving 18 bases between the germline ends. Germline V gene sequence: CDR1 SGDLS, CDR2 YYNGEE. CDR3 length: 15 residues. CDR3 in amino acids: CASSAPPTGYAEAFF. The CDR3 bases are TGTGCCAGCAGCGCCCCCCCTACCGGGTACGCTGAAGCTTTCTTT.

The rearrangement links TRBV19 to TRBJ1-2; 8 bases are a match to TRBD1. Germline CDR1 reads LNHDA; CDR2 reads SQIVND (reference sequence). This CDR3 has 17 residues. The ends lost 3 bases at V and 3 bases at J; junction bases unmatched: 12. CDR3: CASSIGRGREEDYGYTF. For the CDR3, the DNA is TGTGCCAGTAGTATTGGCAGGGGGCGTGAGGAGGACTATGGCTACACCTTC.

The chain is built from TRBV21-1 and TRBJ2-2; the table's D call, TRBD1, was not checked against the DNA. TRBV21-1 corresponds to a pseudogene. The CDR3 is 17 amino acids. CDR3 sequence reads: CASSPSGHTLLTGELFF. In DNA form, the CDR3 reads TGTGCCAGCAGCCCATCTGGACACACCCTTCTCACCGGGGAGCTGTTTTTT.

This clone appeared a single time. J is TRBJ2-7 and V is TRBV7-2, with 9 bases fitting TRBD1. V trimming: 0 bases; J trimming: 4 bases; junction bases outside the gene matches: 4. CDR1 and CDR2 from the germline V gene are SGHTA and FQGNSA. The CDR3 loop spans 15 amino acids. DNA for the CDR3: TGTGCCAGCAGCTTAGCCGGGACAGGGAATTACGAGCAGTACTTC. Residues: CASSLAGTGNYEQYF.

CDR3 bases: TGCGCCAGCAGCCAAGTGGGCAGCCTCTCCTACGAGCAGTACTTC. As protein: CASSQVGSLSYEQYF. The chain links TRBV4-1 to TRBJ2-7; D is undetermined. The V and J ends lost 1 base and 0 bases respectively, with 10 bases between them. Per germline, CDR1 MGHRA and CDR2 YSYEKL. The CDR3 is made up of 15 amino acids.

The chain links TRBV2 to TRBJ1-5; 8 nucleotides line up with TRBD1. The CDR3 covers 15 residues. CDR1 and CDR2 from the germline V gene are SNHLY and FYNNEI. Trimming took 5 bases from V and 6 from J; bases not matched to a gene: 9. Here the CDR3 DNA reads TGTGCCAGCAGTCCGGACGCAGGGGGCGGTCAGCCCCAGCATTTT. It codes for CASSPDAGGGQPQHF.